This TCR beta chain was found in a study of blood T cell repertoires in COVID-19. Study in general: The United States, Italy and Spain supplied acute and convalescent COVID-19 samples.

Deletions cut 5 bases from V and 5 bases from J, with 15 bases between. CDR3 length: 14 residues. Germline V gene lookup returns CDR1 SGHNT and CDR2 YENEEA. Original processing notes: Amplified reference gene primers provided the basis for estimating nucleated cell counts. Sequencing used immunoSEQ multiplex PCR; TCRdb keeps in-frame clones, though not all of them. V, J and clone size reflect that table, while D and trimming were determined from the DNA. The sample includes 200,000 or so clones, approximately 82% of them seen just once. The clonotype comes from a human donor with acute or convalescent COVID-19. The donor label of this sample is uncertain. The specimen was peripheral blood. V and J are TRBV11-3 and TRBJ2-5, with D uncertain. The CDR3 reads CASSRSAASETQYF. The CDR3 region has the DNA TGTGCCAGCAGCCGCTCGGCGGCCTCGGAGACCCAGTACTTC.